This T cell receptor (beta chain) comes out of a study of CD8+ T cells in alopecia areata. Both CD4+ and CD8+ T cells were separated by sorting PBMCs. Details on this clone: What it binds is unknown.

Overall study results and limits: Sequencing of scalp tissue also captures the resident alphabeta T cells of normal skin. An increase in clonality over normal scalp was evident in lesional scalp, especially alopecia totalis/universalis.

cDNA serving as the sequencing template came from extracted, reverse transcribed RNA. This table comes from immunoSEQ multiplex PCR, and its TCRdb copy is limited to in-frame clones, with some not included. The sample has 50,000 to 80,000 clones, 44% seen once. This receptor was obtained from a human donor with alopecia areata. The sequencing input was NKG2D-low CD8+ T cells sorted from blood.

The CDR3 region has the DNA TGTGCCAGCAGTTTTGGACAGGGGAGCGGGGTCACTGAAGCTTTCTTT. Protein: CASSFGQGSGVTEAFF. The chain uses TRBV28 and TRBJ1-1; 9 bases fit TRBD1. Looked up from germline, CDR1 is MDHEN and CDR2 is SYDVKM. The CDR3 runs 16 residues. The trim removed 3 bases at V and 4 bases at J, leaving 9 bases unmatched.